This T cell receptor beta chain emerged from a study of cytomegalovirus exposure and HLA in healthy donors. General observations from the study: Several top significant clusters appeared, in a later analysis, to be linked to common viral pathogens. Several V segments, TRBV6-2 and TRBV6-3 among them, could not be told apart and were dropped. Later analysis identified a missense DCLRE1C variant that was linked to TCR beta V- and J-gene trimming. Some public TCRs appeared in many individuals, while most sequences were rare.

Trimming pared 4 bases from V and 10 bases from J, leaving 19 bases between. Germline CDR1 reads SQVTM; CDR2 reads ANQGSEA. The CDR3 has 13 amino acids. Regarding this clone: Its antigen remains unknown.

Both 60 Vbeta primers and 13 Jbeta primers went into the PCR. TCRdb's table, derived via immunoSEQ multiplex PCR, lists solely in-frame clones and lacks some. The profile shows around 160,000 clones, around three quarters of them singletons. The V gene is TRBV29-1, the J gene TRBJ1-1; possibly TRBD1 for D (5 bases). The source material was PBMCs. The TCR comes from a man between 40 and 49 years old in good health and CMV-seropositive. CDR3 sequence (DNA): TGCAGCGTTGGTGGGAGCGGGCCTCAGGGAGCTTTCTTT. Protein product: CSVGGSGPQGAFF.